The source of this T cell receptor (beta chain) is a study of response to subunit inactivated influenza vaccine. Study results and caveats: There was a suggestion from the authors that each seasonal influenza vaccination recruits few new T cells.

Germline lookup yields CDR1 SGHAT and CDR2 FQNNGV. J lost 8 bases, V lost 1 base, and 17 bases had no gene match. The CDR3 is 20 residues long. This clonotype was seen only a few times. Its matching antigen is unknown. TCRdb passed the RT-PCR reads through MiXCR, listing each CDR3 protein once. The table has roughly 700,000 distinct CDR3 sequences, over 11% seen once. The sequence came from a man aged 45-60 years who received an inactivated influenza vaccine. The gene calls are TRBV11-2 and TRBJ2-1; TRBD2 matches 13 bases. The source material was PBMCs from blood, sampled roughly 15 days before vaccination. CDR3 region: CASSLVPLGPLLAGGDEQFF. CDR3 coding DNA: TGTGCCAGCAGCTTAGTCCCGTTGGGTCCACTACTAGCGGGAGGGGATGAGCAGTTCTTC.